Listed below are T cell receptor beta chains from one sample, sequenced in a study of blood T cells in healthy people across ages. One entry per CDR3 protein, called by TCRdb with MiXCR from the 5' RACE reads. The profile covers fewer than 700,000 distinct CDR3 sequences, with 40% to 50% appearing a single time and 30% taken by the ten largest. Material: blood. The receptors were sampled from a man older than 75 in good health. CDR3s include the opening cysteine and the closing phenylalanine or tryptophan. A D gene is named only where the DNA matches it firmly. Part of the rows lack a size; the others show once, few, many or a class for expanded clones.

clone size	V gene	J gene	D gene	CDR3 protein	CDR3 DNA
.	TRBV5-1	TRBJ1-5	TRBD1	CASSRTGVDQPQHF	TGCGCCAGCAGCCGGACAGGGGTTGATCAGCCCCAGCATTTT
.	TRBV28	TRBJ2-7	TRBD2	CVTMGGRAYEQYF	TGTGTAACCATGGGCGGGAGGGCCTACGAGCAGTACTTC
.	TRBV4-2	TRBJ2-7	TRBD2	CASSQGSGRADEQYF	TGTGCCAGCAGCCAAGGTAGCGGGAGGGCCGACGAGCAGTACTTC
many	TRBV7-9	TRBJ1-5	.	CASSSGQFNQPQHF	TGTGCCAGCAGCTCAGGACAGTTCAATCAGCCCCAGCATTTT
.	TRBV20-1	TRBJ2-6	.	CSAREGIGANVLTF	TGCAGTGCTAGAGAGGGTATTGGGGCCAACGTCCTGACTTTC
.	TRBV21-1	TRBJ2-1	.	CASSKEAGTPGRSYEQFF	TGTGCCAGCAGCAAAGAAGCCGGGACACCCGGGCGCTCCTACGAGCAGTTCTTC
.	TRBV11-1	TRBJ1-1	.	CASSLGNSNTEAFF	TGTGCCAGCAGCTTAGGAAACTCGAACACTGAAGCTTTCTTT
.	TRBV9	TRBJ2-2	TRBD2	CASSVSAGTSGNTGELFF	TGTGCCAGCAGCGTTTCGGCCGGGACTAGCGGGAACACCGGGGAGCTGTTTTTT
.	TRBV9	TRBJ2-5	TRBD2	CASSVASRGGTQETQYF	TGTGCCAGCAGCGTAGCCTCGCGGGGGGGAACCCAAGAGACCCAGTACTTC
.	TRBV20-1	TRBJ1-1	.	CSARDKALTEAFF	TGCAGTGCTAGAGATAAGGCCTTAACTGAAGCTTTCTTT
.	TRBV20-1	TRBJ2-1	TRBD2	CSAFRDRGLAGALGNEQFF	TGCAGTGCGTTCAGGGACAGGGGACTAGCGGGAGCTTTAGGCAATGAGCAGTTCTTC
few	TRBV10-3	TRBJ2-1	.	CAISEDTDNEQFF	TGTGCCATCAGTGAGGACACAGACAATGAGCAGTTCTTC
.	TRBV7-9	TRBJ1-1	.	CASSSLGRGSEAFF	TGTGCCAGCAGCTCCCTAGGCAGGGGTTCTGAAGCTTTCTTT
.	TRBV5-1	TRBJ2-7	TRBD1	CATSAGQGVSEQYF	TGCGCCACCTCGGCGGGACAGGGGGTTTCCGAGCAGTACTTC
once	TRBV7-2	TRBJ2-1	.	CASSLSTQNEQFF	TGTGCCAGCAGCTTATCAACTCAAAATGAGCAGTTCTTC
few	TRBV18	TRBJ2-7	.	CASSRVGPYEQYF	TGTGCCAGCTCACGGGTAGGCCCCTACGAGCAGTACTTC
.	TRBV5-1	TRBJ2-7	.	CASRPRGTSCEQYF	TGCGCCAGCAGACCGAGGGGCACCTCCTGCGAGCAGTACTTC
few	TRBV12-5	TRBJ2-7	TRBD2	CASGSKAGGPYEQYF	TGTGCTAGTGGTTCGAAAGCGGGGGGGCCTTACGAGCAGTACTTC
many	TRBV20-1	TRBJ2-3	TRBD2	CSARLGASGGITDTQYF	TGCAGTGCTAGATTAGGGGCTAGCGGGGGGATCACAGATACGCAGTATTTT
.	TRBV10-2	TRBJ2-7	.	CASSAGGTPYEQYF	TGCGCCAGCAGTGCCGGCGGGACACCCTACGAGCAGTACTTC
few	TRBV20-1	TRBJ2-7	TRBD2	CSAPPLTSGRVDEQYF	TGCAGTGCCCCCCCCCTAACTAGCGGGAGGGTAGACGAGCAGTACTTC
many	TRBV29-1	TRBJ2-7	TRBD2	CSVPSTSGSRYEQYF	TGCAGCGTCCCATCGACTAGCGGGAGTAGGTACGAGCAGTACTTC
few	TRBV27	TRBJ2-6	TRBD2	CASKVTAGLSGANVLTF	TGTGCCAGCAAAGTGACAGCGGGACTCTCTGGGGCCAACGTCCTGACTTTC
many	TRBV18	TRBJ1-5	TRBD1	CASSQKDRGANQPQHF	TGTGCCAGCTCACAAAAAGACAGGGGGGCCAATCAGCCCCAGCATTTT
many	TRBV7-9	TRBJ2-3	.	CASSTPSSSAITDTQYF	TGTGCCAGCTCGACCCCGTCGAGTAGCGCGATCACAGATACGCAGTATTTT
.	TRBV6-5	TRBJ2-7	TRBD2	CASSYVLGLAAYEQYF	TGTGCCAGCAGTTACGTACTCGGACTAGCGGCCTACGAGCAGTACTTC
many	TRBV7-2	TRBJ2-5	TRBD2	CASSPLGAGMKETQYF	TGTGCCAGCAGCCCCCTGGGAGCGGGAATGAAAGAGACCCAGTACTTC
few	TRBV13	TRBJ1-1	.	CASSLRSATLEAFF	TGTGCCAGCAGCTTAAGATCGGCCACCTTAGAAGCTTTCTTT
few	TRBV9	TRBJ2-5	.	CASSVQGGSTAINEQYF	TGTGCCAGCAGCGTACAGGGTGGGTCCACCGCGATCAATGAGCAGTACTTC
.	TRBV2	TRBJ2-2	TRBD1	CASQGQGATGELFF	TGTGCCAGCCAGGGACAGGGGGCTACCGGGGAGCTGTTTTTT
.	TRBV20-1	TRBJ1-2	.	CSARRRGFPYGYTF	TGCAGTGCCCGCCGAAGGGGGTTCCCCTATGGCTACACCTTC
.	TRBV12-3/TRBV12-4	TRBJ1-1	TRBD1	CASSSQGPNTEAFF	TGTGCCAGCAGTTCACAGGGGCCGAACACTGAAGCTTTCTTT
.	TRBV6-5	TRBJ1-2	TRBD1	CASSYLTGEEGYTF	TGTGCCAGCAGTTATCTGACAGGGGAAGAGGGCTACACCTTC
few	TRBV27	TRBJ2-1	TRBD2	CASSSYQREYNEQFF	TGTGCCAGCAGTAGTTACCAGCGGGAATACAATGAGCAGTTCTTC
.	TRBV4-2	TRBJ2-7	TRBD2	CASSGGGGSYEQYF	TGTGCCAGCAGCGGCGGGGGGGGGTCCTACGAGCAGTACTTC
.	TRBV15	TRBJ2-1	.	CATSRDRRTYNEQFF	TGTGCCACCAGCAGAGACAGGAGAACCTACAATGAGCAGTTCTTC
.	TRBV7-9	TRBJ2-5	.	CASSLGQGFRETQYF	TGTGCCAGCAGCTTAGGTCAGGGGTTTCGAGAGACCCAGTACTTC
many	TRBV15	TRBJ2-5	TRBD2	CATSKRASGTETQYF	TGTGCCACCAGCAAAAGGGCTAGCGGTACCGAGACCCAGTACTTC
.	TRBV28	TRBJ2-7	.	CASSTQSWGPSPSYEQYF	TGTGCCAGCAGCACTCAATCCTGGGGCCCCTCACCCTCCTACGAGCAGTACTTC
many	TRBV4-2	TRBJ2-2	.	CASSRRETGELFF	TGTGCCAGCAGCCGCCGGGAGACCGGGGAGCTGTTTTTT
.	TRBV6-1	TRBJ2-1	TRBD2	CASSENGLADLYNEQFF	TGTGCCAGCAGTGAAAACGGACTAGCGGACCTATACAATGAGCAGTTCTTC
.	TRBV20-1	TRBJ2-7	TRBD1	CSARDWGTGYEQYF	TGCAGTGCTAGAGATTGGGGGACAGGGTACGAGCAGTACTTC
few	TRBV20-1	TRBJ2-7	.	CSASPDRTYEQYF	TGCAGTGCTTCCCCGGACAGAACCTACGAGCAGTACTTC
.	TRBV7-2	TRBJ2-7	TRBD2	CASSARGTSSYEQYF	TGTGCCAGCAGCGCAAGGGGGACTAGCTCCTACGAGCAGTACTTC
few	TRBV15	TRBJ2-7	TRBD1	CATSRDQGAPQYF	TGTGCCACCAGCAGAGATCAGGGGGCGCCGCAGTACTTC
few	TRBV6-4	TRBJ1-5	TRBD1	CASTGTVGLQPQHF	TGTGCCAGCACTGGGACAGTCGGGTTGCAGCCCCAGCATTTT